This T cell receptor (beta chain) was sequenced in a study of identical twins. This clonotype has just a few counts. A single record per CDR3 protein comes from TCRdb applying MiXCR to the 5' RACE reads. Among 250,000 or so distinct CDR3 sequences listed, about 8.5% were seen once. Trimming removed 1 base from V and 5 bases from J; junction bases left unmatched: 7. The CDR3 totals 15 residues. Germline V gene data show CDR1 as SGHVS and CDR2 as FNYEAQ. This sample also appeared in a second study, on yellow fever vaccine responses in identical twins.

The rearrangement uses TRBV7-6 and TRBJ2-7; 8 bases line up with TRBD2. The TCR comes from a woman younger than 30 in good health. The sequenced sample was CD8+ T cells sorted from blood. The CDR3 DNA reads as TGTGCCAGCAGCTTAGGTATAACAGCGGGAGACGAGCAGTACTTC. This codes for CASSLGITAGDEQYF.